This entry features one TCR beta chain sequence. J gave up 7 bases and V 4 bases, and 9 bases lay outside the gene matches. There are 15 residues in the CDR3. From germline, CDR1 is SGHTA and CDR2 FQGNSA. Sequencing was performed with immunoSEQ multiplex PCR; in TCRdb, only in-frame clones are kept and a portion is missing. The data contain hundreds of thousands of clones, approximately 90% of them singletons. This entry is derived from a study of blood T cell repertoires in COVID-19. The clonotype comes from a woman aged 60-70 years who had recovered from COVID-19. The rearrangement uses TRBV7-2 and TRBJ1-2; 10 nucleotides match TRBD1. The sample taken for sequencing was PBMCs or T cells enriched from blood (not recorded which). DNA of the CDR3: TGTGCCAGCAGCTCTACCGGGACAGGGGAGGGTGGCTACACCTTC. The encoded protein is CASSSTGTGEGGYTF.